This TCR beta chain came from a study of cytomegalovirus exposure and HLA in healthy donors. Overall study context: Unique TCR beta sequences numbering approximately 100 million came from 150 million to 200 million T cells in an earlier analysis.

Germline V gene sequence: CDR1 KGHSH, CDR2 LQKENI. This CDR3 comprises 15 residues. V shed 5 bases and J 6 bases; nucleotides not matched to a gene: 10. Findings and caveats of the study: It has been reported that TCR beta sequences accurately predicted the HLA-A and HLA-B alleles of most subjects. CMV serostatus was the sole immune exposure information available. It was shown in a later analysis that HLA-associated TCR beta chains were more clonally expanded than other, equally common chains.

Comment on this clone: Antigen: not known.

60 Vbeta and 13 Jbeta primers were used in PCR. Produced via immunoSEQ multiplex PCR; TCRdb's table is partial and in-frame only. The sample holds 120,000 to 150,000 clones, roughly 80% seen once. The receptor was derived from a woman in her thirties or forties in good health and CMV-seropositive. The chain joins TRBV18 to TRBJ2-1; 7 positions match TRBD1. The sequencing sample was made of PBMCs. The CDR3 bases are TGTGCCAGCTCAACGACAGGGAACTTGGGCAATGAGCAGTTCTTC. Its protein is CASSTTGNLGNEQFF. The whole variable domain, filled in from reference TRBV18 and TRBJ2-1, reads NAGVMQNPRHLVRRRGQEARLRCSPMKGHSHVYWYRQLPEEGLKFMVYLQKENIIDESGMPKERFSAEFPKEGPSILRIQQVVRGDSAAYFCASSTTGNLGNEQFFGPGTRLTVL.